This entry lists 3 T cell receptor beta chains sequenced from one sample in a study of shared clonotypes between healthy human individuals. Clones were sequenced by immunoSEQ multiplex PCR, and TCRdb holds only the in-frame ones, with some missing. This table holds 2 million to 2.5 million clones, approximately 96% found once. Sequencing was carried out using naive CD4+ T cells sorted from blood. Subset meaning: CD45RA+ positively selected. These receptors all stem from a man aged 18 to 35 in good health.

The chain is built from TRBV28 and TRBJ2-1; D is perhaps TRBD2 (6 bases). Germline CDR1 reads MDHEN; CDR2 reads SYDVKM. The CDR3 totals 15 residues. V gave up 5 bases and J gave up 7 bases, with 18 bases separating them. CDR3 loop: CASSAGLRELNEQFF. The CDR3 region has the DNA TGTGCCAGCAGTGCGGGACTTCGAGAATTAAATGAGCAGTTCTTC.

This clone was detected only a few times. The chain links TRBV5-1 to TRBJ1-2; TRBD1 matches 8 bases. This CDR3 is built from 14 residues. CDR1 is SGHRS and CDR2 is YFSETQ in the germline V gene. The V segment lost 4 bases and the J segment 4 bases; nucleotides outside the gene matches: 6. CDR3 residues: CASSPDRDGYGYTF. The CDR3 bases are TGCGCCAGCAGCCCGGACAGGGATGGCTATGGCTACACCTTC. Combining the CDR3 with reference TRBV5-1 and TRBJ1-2 gives the whole variable domain KAGVTQTPRYLIKTRGQQVTLSCSPISGHRSVSWYQQTPGQGLQFLFEYFSETQRNKGNFPGRFSGRQFSNSRSEMNVSTLELGDSALYLCASSPDRDGYGYTFGSGTRLTVV.

The chain combines TRBV5-1 with TRBJ2-7; weak D call: TRBD2 (6 bases). CDR3 length equals 14 residues. The germline CDR1 and CDR2 sequences are SGHRS and YFSETQ. V was cut by 4 bases and J by 3 bases, with 14 bases left in between. The CDR3 sequence is CASSLAGNRYEQYF. As DNA, the CDR3 is TGCGCCAGCAGCCTGGCGGGAAATCGCTACGAGCAGTACTTC.